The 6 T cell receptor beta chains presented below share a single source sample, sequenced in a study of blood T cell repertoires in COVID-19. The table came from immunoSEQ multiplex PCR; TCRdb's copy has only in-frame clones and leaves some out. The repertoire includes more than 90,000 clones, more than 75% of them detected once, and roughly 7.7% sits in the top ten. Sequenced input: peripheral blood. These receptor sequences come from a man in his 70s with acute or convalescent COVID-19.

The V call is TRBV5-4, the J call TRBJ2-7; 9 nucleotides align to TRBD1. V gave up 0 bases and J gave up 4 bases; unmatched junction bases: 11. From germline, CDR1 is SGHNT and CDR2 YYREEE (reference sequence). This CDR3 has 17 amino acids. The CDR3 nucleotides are TGTGCCAGCAGCTTGGGCCTCTTCGGGACAGGGCTTTACGAGCAGTACTTC. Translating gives CASSLGLFGTGLYEQYF.

CDR3 nucleotide sequence: TGTGCCAGCCTTGTTCTCGAGGCAGGGGCCACTGAAGCTTTCTTT. This encodes CASLVLEAGATEAFF. V usage is TRBV7-9 and J usage is TRBJ1-1; maybe TRBD1 (6 bases). Germline loops: CDR1 SEHNR, CDR2 FQNEAQ (reference sequence). This CDR3 spans 15 amino acids. V was cut by 8 bases and J by 4 bases, with 20 bases left in between.

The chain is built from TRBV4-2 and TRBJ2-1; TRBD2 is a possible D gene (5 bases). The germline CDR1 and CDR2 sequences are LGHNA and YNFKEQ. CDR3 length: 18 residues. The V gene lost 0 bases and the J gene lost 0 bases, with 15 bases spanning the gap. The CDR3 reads CASSQDRLTLRSYNEQFF. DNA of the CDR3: TGTGCCAGCAGCCAAGATCGACTAACCTTGCGCTCCTACAATGAGCAGTTCTTC.

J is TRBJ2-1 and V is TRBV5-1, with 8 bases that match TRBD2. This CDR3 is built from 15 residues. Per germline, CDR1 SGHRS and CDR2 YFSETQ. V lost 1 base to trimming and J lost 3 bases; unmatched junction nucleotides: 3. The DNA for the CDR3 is TGCGCCAGCAGCTTGACCGGGGGGGACTACAATGAGCAGTTCTTC. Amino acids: CASSLTGGDYNEQFF.

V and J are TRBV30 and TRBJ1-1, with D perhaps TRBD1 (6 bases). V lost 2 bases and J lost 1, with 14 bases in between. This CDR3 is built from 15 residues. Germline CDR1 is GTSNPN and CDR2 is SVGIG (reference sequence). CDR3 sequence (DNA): TGTGCCTGGAGTCCACCGGACAGACCGAACACTGAAGCTTTCTTT. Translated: CAWSPPDRPNTEAFF.

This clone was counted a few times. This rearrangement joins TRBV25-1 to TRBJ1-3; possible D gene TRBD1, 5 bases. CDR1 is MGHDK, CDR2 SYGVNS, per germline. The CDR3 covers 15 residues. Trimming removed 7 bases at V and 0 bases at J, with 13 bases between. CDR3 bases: TGTGCCAGCACACACGACAGCGCCTCTGGAAACACCATATATTTT. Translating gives CASTHDSASGNTIYF.